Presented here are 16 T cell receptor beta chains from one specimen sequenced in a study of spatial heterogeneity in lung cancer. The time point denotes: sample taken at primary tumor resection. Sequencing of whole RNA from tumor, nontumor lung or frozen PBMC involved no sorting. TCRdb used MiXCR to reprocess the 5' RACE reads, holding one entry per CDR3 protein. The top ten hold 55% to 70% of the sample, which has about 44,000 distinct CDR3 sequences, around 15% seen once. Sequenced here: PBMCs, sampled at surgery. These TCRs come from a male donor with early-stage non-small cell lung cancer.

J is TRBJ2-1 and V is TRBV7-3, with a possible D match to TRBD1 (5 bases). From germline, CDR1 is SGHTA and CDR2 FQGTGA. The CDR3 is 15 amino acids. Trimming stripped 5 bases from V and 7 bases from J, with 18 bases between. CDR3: CASSLTSSRANEQFF. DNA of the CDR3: TGTGCCAGCAGCCTGACCTCGTCCAGGGCTAATGAGCAGTTCTTC.

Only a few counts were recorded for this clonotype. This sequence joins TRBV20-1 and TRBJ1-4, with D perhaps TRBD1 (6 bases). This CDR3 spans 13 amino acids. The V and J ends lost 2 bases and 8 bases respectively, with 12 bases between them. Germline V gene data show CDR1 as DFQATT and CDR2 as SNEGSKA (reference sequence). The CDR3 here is CSARFRDTEKLFF. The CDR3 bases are TGCAGTGCTAGATTCCGGGACACGGAAAAACTGTTTTTT.

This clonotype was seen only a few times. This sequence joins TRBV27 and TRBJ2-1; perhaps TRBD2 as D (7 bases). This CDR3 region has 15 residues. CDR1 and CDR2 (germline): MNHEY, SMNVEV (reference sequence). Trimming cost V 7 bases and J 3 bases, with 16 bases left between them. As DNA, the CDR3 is TGTGCCAGCACCTTCAGGGGACTATACTACAATGAGCAGTTCTTC. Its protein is CASTFRGLYYNEQFF.

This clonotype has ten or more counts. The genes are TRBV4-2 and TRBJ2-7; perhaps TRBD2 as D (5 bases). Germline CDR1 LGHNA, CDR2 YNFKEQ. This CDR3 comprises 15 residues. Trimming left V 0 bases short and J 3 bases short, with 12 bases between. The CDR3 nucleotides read TGTGCCAGCAGCCAAGAGCTTAGCCGGGACTACGAGCAGTACTTC. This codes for CASSQELSRDYEQYF.

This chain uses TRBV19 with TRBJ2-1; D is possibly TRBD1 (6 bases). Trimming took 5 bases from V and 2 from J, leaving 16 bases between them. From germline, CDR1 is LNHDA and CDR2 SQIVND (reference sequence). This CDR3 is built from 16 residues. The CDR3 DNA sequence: TGTGCCAGTAGTCCCCGACAGGACGCGGCCTACAATGAGCAGTTCTTC. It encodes CASSPRQDAAYNEQFF.

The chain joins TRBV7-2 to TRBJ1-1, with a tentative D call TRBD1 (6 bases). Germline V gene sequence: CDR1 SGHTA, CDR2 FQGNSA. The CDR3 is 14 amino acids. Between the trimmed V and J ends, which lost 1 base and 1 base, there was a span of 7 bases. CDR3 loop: CASSLGQENTEAFF. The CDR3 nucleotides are TGTGCCAGCAGCTTAGGACAGGAGAACACTGAAGCTTTCTTT.

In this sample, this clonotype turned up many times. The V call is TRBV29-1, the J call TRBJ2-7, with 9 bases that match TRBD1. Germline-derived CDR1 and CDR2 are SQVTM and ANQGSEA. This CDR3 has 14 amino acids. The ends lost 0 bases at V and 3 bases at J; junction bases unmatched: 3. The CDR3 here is CSVEEGTGIYEQYF. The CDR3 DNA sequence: TGCAGCGTTGAAGAGGGGACAGGGATCTACGAGCAGTACTTC.

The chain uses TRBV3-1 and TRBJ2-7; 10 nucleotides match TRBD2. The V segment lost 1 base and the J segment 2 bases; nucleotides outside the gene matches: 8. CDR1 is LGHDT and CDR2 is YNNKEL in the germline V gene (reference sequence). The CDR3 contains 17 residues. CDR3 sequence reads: CASSQGIAGGRPYEQYF. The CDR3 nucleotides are TGTGCCAGCAGCCAAGGAATAGCGGGAGGCCGACCCTACGAGCAGTACTTC.

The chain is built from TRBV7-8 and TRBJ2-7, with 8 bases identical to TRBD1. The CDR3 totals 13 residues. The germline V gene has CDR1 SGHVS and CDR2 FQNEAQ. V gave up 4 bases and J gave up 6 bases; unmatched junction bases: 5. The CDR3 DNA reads TGTGCCAGCAGCTACCGGGACAGGCGCGAGCAGTACTTC. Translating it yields CASSYRDRREQYF.

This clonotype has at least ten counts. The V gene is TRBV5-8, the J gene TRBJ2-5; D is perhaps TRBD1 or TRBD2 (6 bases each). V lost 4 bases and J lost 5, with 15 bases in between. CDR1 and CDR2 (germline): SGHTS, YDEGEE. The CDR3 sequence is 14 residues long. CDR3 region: CASSPLTGRETQYF. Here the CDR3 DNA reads TGTGCCAGCAGCCCCCTTACAGGGAGGGAGACCCAGTACTTC.

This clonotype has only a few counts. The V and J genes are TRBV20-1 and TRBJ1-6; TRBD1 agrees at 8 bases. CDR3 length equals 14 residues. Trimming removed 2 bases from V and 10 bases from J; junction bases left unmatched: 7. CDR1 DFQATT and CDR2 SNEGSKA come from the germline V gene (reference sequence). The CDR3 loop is CSARQGARGSPLHF. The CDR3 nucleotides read TGCAGTGCTAGACAGGGGGCGCGGGGATCACCCCTCCACTTT.

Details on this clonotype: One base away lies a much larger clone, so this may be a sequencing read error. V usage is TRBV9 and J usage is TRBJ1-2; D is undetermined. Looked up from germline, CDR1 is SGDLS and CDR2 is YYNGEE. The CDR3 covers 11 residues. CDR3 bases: TGTGCCTGCAGCTCTATCTTCGGCTACACCTTC. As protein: CACSSIFGYTF.

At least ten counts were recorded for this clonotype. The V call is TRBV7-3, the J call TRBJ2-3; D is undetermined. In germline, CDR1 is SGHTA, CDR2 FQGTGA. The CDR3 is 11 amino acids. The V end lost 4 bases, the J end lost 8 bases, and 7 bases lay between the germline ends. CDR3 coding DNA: TGTGCCAGCAGCTCGGGTGGTACGCAGTATTTT. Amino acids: CASSSGGTQYF.

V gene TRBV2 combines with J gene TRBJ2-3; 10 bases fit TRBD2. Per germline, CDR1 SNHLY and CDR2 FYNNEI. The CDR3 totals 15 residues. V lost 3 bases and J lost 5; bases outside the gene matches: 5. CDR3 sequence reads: CASSELAGVGDTQYF. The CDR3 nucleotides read TGTGCCAGCAGTGAGCTAGCGGGAGTGGGAGATACGCAGTATTTT.

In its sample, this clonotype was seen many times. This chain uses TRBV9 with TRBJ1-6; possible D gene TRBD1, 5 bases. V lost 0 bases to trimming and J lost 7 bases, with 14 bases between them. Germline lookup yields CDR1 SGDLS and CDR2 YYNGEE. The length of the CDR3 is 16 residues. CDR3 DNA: TGTGCCAGCAGCGTAGGTGGACACGAGCCAAATTCACCCCTCCACTTT. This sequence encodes CASSVGGHEPNSPLHF.

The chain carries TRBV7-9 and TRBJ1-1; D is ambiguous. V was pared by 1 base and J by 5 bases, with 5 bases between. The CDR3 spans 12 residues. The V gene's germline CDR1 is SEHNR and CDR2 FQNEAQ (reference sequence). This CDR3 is CASSLEDTEAFF. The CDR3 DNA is TGTGCCAGCAGCTTAGAGGATACTGAAGCTTTCTTT.